This T cell receptor (beta chain) is drawn from a study of blood T cell repertoires in COVID-19. Study-wide context: Acute-phase and convalescent COVID-19 samples originated in the United States, Italy and Spain. The cDNA or gDNA used as material had been derived from T cells, B-cell-depleted T cells, or PBMCs.

Original data processing: Amplification with reference gene primers provided the estimates of nucleated cell counts. Only in-frame clones appear in the TCRdb table, and some are missing; sequencing was by immunoSEQ multiplex PCR. V, J and clone size were drawn from that table, and D and trimming were deduced from the DNA. The table has about 300,000 clones, roughly 89% seen once. Participant-reported clinical history was the basis for cohort assignment. The length of the CDR3 is 14 residues. Trimming took 4 bases from V and 10 from J, leaving 14 bases between them. Germline CDR1 is MNHEY and CDR2 is SVGAGI.

The chain uses TRBV6-5 and TRBJ1-6; D remains ambiguous. This TCR derives from a woman aged 45-65 years who had been exposed to COVID-19. The source material was PBMCs or T cells enriched from blood (not recorded which). The CDR3 loop reads CASSSRTGGSPLHF. The CDR3 coding sequence is TGTGCCAGCAGTTCCAGGACCGGAGGGTCACCCCTCCACTTT.